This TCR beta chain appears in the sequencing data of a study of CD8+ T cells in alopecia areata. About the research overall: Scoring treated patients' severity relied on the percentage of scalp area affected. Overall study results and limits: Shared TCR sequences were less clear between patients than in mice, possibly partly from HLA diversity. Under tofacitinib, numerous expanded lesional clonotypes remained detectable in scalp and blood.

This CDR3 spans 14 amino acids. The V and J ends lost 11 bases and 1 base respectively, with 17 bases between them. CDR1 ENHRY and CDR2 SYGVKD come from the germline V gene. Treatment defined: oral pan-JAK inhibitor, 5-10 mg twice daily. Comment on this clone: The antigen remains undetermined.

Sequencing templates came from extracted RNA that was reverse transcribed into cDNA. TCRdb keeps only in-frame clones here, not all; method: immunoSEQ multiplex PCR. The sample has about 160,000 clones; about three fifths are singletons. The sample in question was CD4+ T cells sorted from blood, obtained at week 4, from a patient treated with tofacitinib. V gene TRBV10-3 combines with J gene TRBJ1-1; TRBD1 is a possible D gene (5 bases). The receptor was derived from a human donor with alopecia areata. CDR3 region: CALGEPFENTEAFF. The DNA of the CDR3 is TGTGCCCTGGGGGAGCCATTTGAGAACACTGAAGCTTTCTTT.